A single sample gave rise to the 11 T cell receptor beta chains below, sequenced in a study of T cells after yellow fever vaccination (dated by TCRdb to between 2019 and 2020). The sample's treatment or condition label, decoded: live attenuated yellow fever vaccine strain. Libraries were constructed by 5' RACE. Sequenced using an Illumina HiSeq 2500. The public sequencing data were trimmed at Q25 with fastp and processed into clonotypes with MiXCR by TCRdb, which kept only in-frame beta chains. Identical CDR3 proteins give one entry, which carries the most common genes and DNA. The sample table holds hundreds of thousands of distinct CDR3 sequences, of which roughly 14% were seen once. Around 15% of the sample comes from the top ten. Sequences were derived from PBMCs, sampled on the day of the yellow fever booster vaccination. These TCRs come from a man aged 25 to 45 who received the YFV17D yellow fever vaccine.

V usage is TRBV10-3 and J usage is TRBJ2-5; the match to TRBD1 covers 7 bases. The CDR3 covers 13 residues. Germline assignment: CDR1 ENHRY and CDR2 SYGVKD. V shed 6 bases, J shed 5 bases, and the junction held 6 bases outside the gene matches. The CDR3 DNA reads TGTGCCATCAGAGAGGGGGCGCGGGAGACCCAGTACTTC. Translating gives CAIREGARETQYF.

Only a few counts were recorded for this clonotype. The chain employs TRBV7-3 and TRBJ2-7; 8 nucleotides agree with TRBD2. After removal of 5 bases from V and 3 bases from J, the junction contained 6 bases not matched to a gene. Germline loops: CDR1 SGHTA, CDR2 FQGTGA. The length of the CDR3 is 14 residues. The CDR3 DNA sequence: TGTGCCAGCAGCCGAGCGGGACTAGGCTACGAGCAGTACTTC. Translated: CASSRAGLGYEQYF.

This clonotype has a handful of counts. This chain links TRBV20-1 with TRBJ2-3, with 13 bases that match TRBD2. Germline CDR1 reads DFQATT; CDR2 reads SNEGSKA (reference sequence). Trimming took 6 bases from V and 0 from J; bases not matched to a gene: 9. The CDR3 runs 17 residues. The CDR3 here is CSAQGTSGKASTDTQYF. The DNA for the CDR3 is TGCAGTGCACAAGGGACTAGCGGGAAGGCTAGCACAGATACGCAGTATTTT.

The table lists this clonotype with a few counts. The chain combines TRBV6-2 or TRBV6-3 with TRBJ2-1; no clear D gene. V was trimmed by 0 bases and J by 8 bases, leaving 11 bases between them. The CDR3 spans 14 residues. The germline gives CDR1 MNHEY, CDR2 SVGEGT. The CDR3 region is CASSYSKSVDEQFF. In nucleotides, the CDR3 is TGTGCCAGCAGTTACTCTAAAAGCGTAGATGAGCAGTTCTTC.

V and J are TRBV4-3 and TRBJ2-5, with D possibly being TRBD2 (5 bases). The CDR3 contains 15 residues. The ends were cut back, 0 bases at V and 2 bases at J, with 10 bases in the middle. Germline V gene sequence: CDR1 LGHNA, CDR2 YSLEER. CDR3 sequence (DNA): TGCGCCAGCAGCCAAGAGTGGACTCGGCAAGAGACCCAGTACTTC. As protein: CASSQEWTRQETQYF.

This clonotype appeared once. The CDR3, as DNA: TGTGCCAGCAGCCCCAGTGGGGCCGGGAAAAATGAGCAGTTCTTC. Translation gives CASSPSGAGKNEQFF. The V and J genes are TRBV14 and TRBJ2-1; D may be TRBD1 or TRBD2 (5 bases each). Deletions cut 4 bases from V and 7 bases from J, with 17 bases between. The V gene's germline CDR1 is SGHDN and CDR2 FVKESK. The CDR3 consists of 15 residues. Combining the CDR3 with reference TRBV14 and TRBJ2-1 gives the whole variable domain EAGVTQFPSHSVIEKGQTVTLRCDPISGHDNLYWYRRVMGKEIKFLLHFVKESKQDESGMPNNRFLAERTGGTYSTLKVQPAELEDSGVYFCASSPSGAGKNEQFFGPGTRLTVL.

This chain uses TRBV28 with TRBJ2-3; TRBD2 agrees at 8 bases. From germline, CDR1 is MDHEN and CDR2 SYDVKM. This CDR3 region has 16 residues. V lost 4 bases, J lost 4 bases, and 10 bases stayed unmatched. For the CDR3, the DNA is TGTGCCAGCAGTTCTAACCTCGGGCGGGAGGCAGATACGCAGTATTTT. Translation gives CASSSNLGREADTQYF.

CDR3 DNA: TGCAGTGCTGCAGGACCCTTAGCCAAAAACATTCAGTACTTC. Amino acid sequence: CSAAGPLAKNIQYF. The V and J genes are TRBV20-1 and TRBJ2-4; D gene uncertain. The ends were cut back, 5 bases at V and 0 bases at J, with 11 bases in the middle. The CDR3 extends over 14 amino acids. Germline assignment: CDR1 DFQATT and CDR2 SNEGSKA (reference sequence).

This clonotype has just a few counts. The V gene is TRBV5-1, the J gene TRBJ2-1, with D perhaps assigned TRBD1 or TRBD2 (5 bases each). The CDR3 covers 15 residues. Trimming took off 1 base at V and 8 bases at J, with 16 bases between the two ends. Germline lookup yields CDR1 SGHRS and CDR2 YFSETQ. The DNA of the CDR3 is TGCGCCAGCAGCTTGACTAGAGGGGTTCCCGATGAGCAGTTCTTC. Its protein is CASSLTRGVPDEQFF.

The V call is TRBV4-2, the J call TRBJ2-7, with D maybe TRBD1 (5 bases). CDR3 length: 13 amino acids. Germline-derived CDR1 and CDR2 are LGHNA and YNFKEQ. Trimming took 4 bases from V and 12 from J, leaving 19 bases between them. CDR3 DNA sequence: TGTGCCAGCAGCCCCCCAGTTCAGACAGTCAGGTACTTC. Amino acid sequence: CASSPPVQTVRYF.

The chain combines TRBV9 with TRBJ1-2; D is unclear. The CDR3 is 15 residues long. V was clipped by 4 bases and J by 4 bases, with 17 bases between them. In germline, CDR1 is SGDLS, CDR2 YYNGEE. CDR3 sequence reads: CASSPGKASFYGYTF. The CDR3 DNA is TGTGCCAGCAGCCCTGGAAAGGCTAGCTTCTATGGCTACACCTTC.